A single sample is the source of the 20 T cell receptor beta chains below, sequenced in a study of radiation and T cells in renal cell carcinoma. Time point: baseline pretreatment blood. Stated treatment: 15 Gy SBRT to primary tumor, nephrectomy 4 weeks later. Method: immunoSEQ multiplex PCR; TCRdb's copy keeps in-frame clones and lacks some. Of 150,000 or so clones listed, approximately 82% are singletons. This specimen was blood, taken from a patient whose treatment included radiotherapy and nephrectomy. The receptors originated from a woman aged 45 to 65 with renal cell carcinoma.

The rearrangement uses TRBV18 and TRBJ1-4; D gene unclear. Germline V gene data show CDR1 as KGHSH and CDR2 as LQKENI. The CDR3 length is 13 residues. V lost 2 bases to trimming and J lost 8 bases, with 9 bases between them. The CDR3 is CASSPGREEKLFF. The DNA for the CDR3 is TGTGCCAGCTCACCAGGCCGGGAGGAAAAACTGTTTTTT. Drawing the rest from reference TRBV18 and TRBJ1-4, the complete variable domain is NAGVMQNPRHLVRRRGQEARLRCSPMKGHSHVYWYRQLPEEGLKFMVYLQKENIIDESGMPKERFSAEFPKEGPSILRIQQVVRGDSAAYFCASSPGREEKLFFGSGTQLSVL.

This clone has a handful of counts. The V gene is TRBV2, the J gene TRBJ1-1; possibly TRBD1 for D (5 bases). The germline gives CDR1 SNHLY, CDR2 FYNNEI. CDR3 length: 11 amino acids. The ends were cut back, 6 bases at V and 3 bases at J, with 5 bases in the middle. The CDR3 nucleotides are TGTGCCAGCAGAGGGGACACTGAAGCTTTCTTT. Translating it yields CASRGDTEAFF.

This clone has only a few counts. This chain links TRBV7-9 with TRBJ1-1; the D is unclear. Per germline, CDR1 SEHNR and CDR2 FQNEAQ (reference sequence). The V gene lost 1 base and the J gene lost 11 bases, with 11 bases spanning the gap. The CDR3 has 12 amino acids. Written as DNA, the CDR3 is TGTGCCAGCAGCTTAGTCTCGTCAATGGCTTTCTTT. The encoded protein is CASSLVSSMAFF.

The rearrangement uses TRBV2 and TRBJ2-1, with 8 bases matching TRBD2. J was trimmed by 6 bases and V by 7 bases; bases with no gene match: 14. The CDR3 consists of 16 residues. The germline V gene encodes CDR1 SNHLY and CDR2 FYNNEI. The CDR3 protein is CASTLNPLAGGNEQFF. The CDR3 DNA is TGTGCCAGCACCCTAAACCCGCTAGCGGGTGGCAATGAGCAGTTCTTC.

This clone was seen only once. The V and J genes are TRBV10-1 and TRBJ2-3; perhaps TRBD1 as D (5 bases). CDR1 is WNHNN, CDR2 SYGVQD, per germline (reference sequence). V gave up 6 bases and J gave up 4 bases, with 14 bases separating them. There are 14 residues in the CDR3. Here the CDR3 reads CASRESLGPDTQYF. For the CDR3, the DNA is TGCGCCAGCAGGGAATCGCTGGGGCCAGATACGCAGTATTTT.

The rearrangement links TRBV7-9 to TRBJ2-1; 8 nucleotides align to TRBD1. The CDR3 runs 15 residues. The ends lost 4 bases at V and 2 bases at J; junction bases unmatched: 4. Per the germline V gene, CDR1 is SEHNR and CDR2 is FQNEAQ (reference sequence). CDR3 residues: CASSSPQGAYNEQFF. The DNA for the CDR3 is TGTGCCAGCAGCTCCCCACAGGGGGCCTACAATGAGCAGTTCTTC. The variable domain in full, completed from reference TRBV7-9 and TRBJ2-1, reads DTGVSQNPRHKITKRGQNVTFRCDPISEHNRLYWYRQTLGQGPEFLTYFQNEAQLEKSRLLSDRFSAERPKGSFSTLEIQRTEQGDSAMYLCASSSPQGAYNEQFFGPGTRLTVL.

The gene calls are TRBV10-3 and TRBJ2-7, with D possibly matching TRBD2 (5 bases). Between the trimmed V and J ends, which lost 3 bases and 0 bases, there was a span of 6 bases. Germline CDR1 and CDR2: ENHRY and SYGVKD. There are 13 residues in the CDR3. This chain's CDR3 is CAISDRDSYEQYF. CDR3 coding DNA: TGTGCCATCAGTGATCGGGACTCCTACGAGCAGTACTTC.

The chain is built from TRBV30 and TRBJ2-3, with D maybe TRBD1 (5 bases). The V gene's germline CDR1 is GTSNPN and CDR2 SVGIG (reference sequence). The CDR3 is 12 amino acids. V was clipped by 8 bases and J by 3 bases, with 12 bases between them. This CDR3 is CATTRATDTQYF. The CDR3 nucleotides read TGTGCCACCACCAGGGCGACAGATACGCAGTATTTT.

This chain joins TRBV5-1 and TRBJ2-1; possibly TRBD1 for D (6 bases). The V gene lost 4 bases and the J gene lost 5 bases, with 16 bases spanning the gap. The CDR3 covers 15 residues. From germline, CDR1 is SGHRS and CDR2 YFSETQ. The CDR3 sequence: CASSIQGNRDNEQFF. The CDR3 DNA is TGCGCCAGCAGCATACAGGGTAATAGGGACAATGAGCAGTTCTTC.

This rearrangement joins TRBV5-1 to TRBJ2-7, with D hard to call. This CDR3 has 15 residues. Germline assignment: CDR1 SGHRS and CDR2 YFSETQ. Trimming removed 0 bases at V and 2 bases at J, with 12 bases between. This CDR3 is CASSLELSTPYEQYF. The CDR3 DNA is TGCGCCAGCAGCTTGGAACTCAGCACACCCTACGAGCAGTACTTC.

This chain uses TRBV4-3 with TRBJ1-1, with D uncertain. The CDR3 extends over 13 amino acids. The germline gives CDR1 LGHNA, CDR2 YSLEER. Trimming shortened V by 4 bases and J by 5 bases, and 11 bases separated the two germline ends. The CDR3 is CASSPQRGTEAFF. The CDR3 region has the DNA TGCGCCAGCAGCCCCCAAAGAGGAACTGAAGCTTTCTTT.

The chain carries TRBV18 and TRBJ1-5; D remains unclear. The V end lost 1 base, the J end lost 4 bases, and 11 bases lay between the germline ends. Looked up from germline, CDR1 is KGHSH and CDR2 is LQKENI. The CDR3 sequence is 15 residues long. CDR3 protein: CASSPLGTVNQPQHF. CDR3 sequence (DNA): TGTGCCAGCTCACCACTTGGAACAGTAAATCAGCCCCAGCATTTT.

This sequence joins TRBV2 and TRBJ1-2; D not certain. CDR1 and CDR2 from the germline V gene are SNHLY and FYNNEI. This CDR3 comprises 12 residues. The ends were cut back, 5 bases at V and 7 bases at J, with 11 bases in the middle. The CDR3 is CASSSGEAGYTF. The CDR3 coding sequence is TGTGCCAGCAGTTCAGGTGAAGCTGGCTACACCTTC.

This clone came up a few times. The chain joins TRBV9 to TRBJ1-4, with TRBD1 matching 8 bases. Trimming at V came to 4 bases and at J to 4 bases, leaving 3 bases not matched to a gene. In germline, CDR1 is SGDLS, CDR2 YYNGEE. The CDR3 has 14 amino acids. The DNA of the CDR3 is TGTGCCAGCAGCTCTGGACAGGGTAATGAAAAACTGTTTTTT. Protein product: CASSSGQGNEKLFF.

This clone was recorded a few times. The chain uses TRBV11-2 and TRBJ1-4; D uncertain. The V and J ends lost 1 base and 7 bases respectively, with 4 bases between them. Germline V lookup: CDR1 SGHAT, CDR2 FQNNGV. This CDR3 contains 12 residues. The CDR3 loop is CASSLGSEKLFF. In nucleotides, the CDR3 is TGTGCCAGCAGCTTAGGCAGTGAAAAACTGTTTTTT.

Only a few counts were recorded for this clone. J is TRBJ1-3 and V is TRBV11-2; D is ambiguous. The CDR3 length is 16 residues. The ends were cut back, 5 bases at V and 1 base at J, with 15 bases in the middle. Germline CDR1 reads SGHAT; CDR2 reads FQNNGV. CDR3 sequence (DNA): TGTGCCAGCAGCCGGGCGGCGGCGGGTTCTGGAAACACCATATATTTT. Translation gives CASSRAAAGSGNTIYF.

The J gene is TRBJ2-7, the V gene TRBV5-6; 10 nucleotides line up with TRBD1. This CDR3 spans 15 amino acids. In germline, CDR1 is SGHDT, CDR2 YYEEEE. V shed 4 bases, J shed 3 bases, and the junction held 7 bases outside the gene matches. CDR3 sequence (DNA): TGTGCCAGCAGCCCAGGGACAGGGGACCGCTACGAGCAGTACTTC. Residues: CASSPGTGDRYEQYF.

The chain links TRBV9 to TRBJ2-7, with D perhaps matching TRBD1 (5 bases). V lost 0 bases, J lost 1 base, and 8 bases lay in between. CDR3 length equals 14 residues. Germline V gene data show CDR1 as SGDLS and CDR2 as YYNGEE. The CDR3 protein is CASSVADRSYEQYF. The CDR3 bases are TGTGCCAGCAGCGTAGCAGACAGATCCTACGAGCAGTACTTC.

This clone was detected once. The rearrangement joins TRBV5-1 to TRBJ1-1; D is possibly TRBD1 (5 bases). The CDR3 is 16 residues long. CDR1 and CDR2 from the germline V gene are SGHRS and YFSETQ. The V end lost 4 bases, the J end lost 4 bases, and 20 bases lay between the germline ends. The CDR3 coding sequence is TGCGCCAGCAGCCCACTAACAGGAGCCGGGGGCACTGAAGCTTTCTTT. It yields the protein CASSPLTGAGGTEAFF.

This clone was seen a handful of times. This chain connects TRBV10-1 to TRBJ2-7; D unresolved. Germline V lookup: CDR1 WNHNN, CDR2 SYGVQD (reference sequence). The CDR3 is 13 amino acids. Trimming took 3 bases from V and 6 from J, leaving 12 bases between them. DNA of the CDR3: TGCGCCAGCAGTGAATCCTTTTCCGCCGAGCAGTACTTC. Translated: CASSESFSAEQYF.